This T cell receptor beta chain was recorded in a study of shared clonotypes between healthy human individuals. At the level of the study: Three CD4 naive, three CD4 memory, two CD8 naive and one CD8 memory plate were used per donor.

As handled by the study authors: Filtering differed since immunoSEQ provided only junctions, with no quality scores. Sequencing was performed with immunoSEQ multiplex PCR; in TCRdb, only in-frame clones are kept and a portion is missing. Clonal size and the V and J genes are those of that table, whereas D and trimming came from the DNA. The table records about 680,000 clones, about 91% of them present only once. This clone was recorded only once. In the naive CD8 group, cells lacked CD45RO and were positively selected for CCR7, so terminally differentiated effector memory CD45RA+ cells were left out. All of the donors resided in Nashville, Tennessee, and each was a Caucasian adult. Trimming pared 5 bases from V and 6 bases from J, leaving 11 bases between. The CDR3 is 13 amino acids. Germline values: CDR1 SEHNR, CDR2 FQNEAQ (reference sequence).

This clonotype originated in a young man in good health. Sequencing was performed on naive CD8+ T cells sorted from blood. The chain links TRBV7-9 to TRBJ2-1; no clear D. CDR3 DNA: TGTGCCAGCAGCAGCTACCCCCTCAATGAGCAGTTCTTC. Its translation: CASSSYPLNEQFF.